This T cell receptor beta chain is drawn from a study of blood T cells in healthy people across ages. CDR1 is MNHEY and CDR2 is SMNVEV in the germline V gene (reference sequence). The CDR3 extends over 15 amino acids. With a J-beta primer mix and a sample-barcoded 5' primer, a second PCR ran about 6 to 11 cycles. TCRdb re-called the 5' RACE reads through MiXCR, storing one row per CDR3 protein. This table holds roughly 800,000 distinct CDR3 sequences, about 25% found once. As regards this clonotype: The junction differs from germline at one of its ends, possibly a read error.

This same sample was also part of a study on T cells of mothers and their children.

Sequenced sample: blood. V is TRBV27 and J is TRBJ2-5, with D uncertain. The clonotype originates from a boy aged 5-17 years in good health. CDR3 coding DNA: TGTGCCAGCAGTTTAATCGGGCCAGGAACCTACGAGCAGTGCTTC. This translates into CASSLIGPGTYEQCF.